This entry is about one T cell receptor beta chain. This entry belongs to a study of regulatory T cells in long-lasting Graves disease. Time point in this sample: persistent/refractory GD, antithyroid drugs over 5 years with positive TRAb. PBMC RNA was the source of the TCR library. The guidelines of the American Thyroid Association were the basis for diagnosing Graves' disease. For TCR beta, libraries came from iRepertoire HTBI primers and Arm-PCR of CDR3 regions. TCRdb used MiXCR to reprocess the multiplex PCR reads, holding one entry per CDR3 protein. The sample has 400,000 to 500,000 distinct CDR3 sequences; approximately 22% are singletons. The sequence was collected from a female donor with Graves disease. The sequenced sample was peripheral blood mononuclear cells (PBMCs), obtained when the disease was refractory, from a patient treated with antithyroid drugs.

CDR3 in amino acids: CASSSIDTTSYEQYF. The CDR3, as DNA: TGTGCCAGCAGCTCCATAGACACGACTTCCTACGAGCAGTACTTC. The chain links TRBV5-6 to TRBJ2-7; D unclear. Germline V gene sequence: CDR1 SGHDT, CDR2 YYEEEE. Trimming took off 3 bases at V and 1 base at J, with 14 bases between the two ends. The CDR3 is made up of 15 amino acids. The full variable domain, in which reference TRBV5-6 and TRBJ2-7 provide the parts outside the CDR3, is DAGVTQSPTHLIKTRGQQVTLRCSPKSGHDTVSWYQQALGQGPQFIFQYYEEEERQRGNFPDRFSGHQFPNYSSELNVNALLLGDSALYLCASSSIDTTSYEQYFGPGTRLTVT.